The clone carrying this T cell receptor (beta chain) came up a few times. Its antigen is not known. This may be a read error: a much more frequent sequence differs by one nucleotide. Germline values: CDR1 MGHRA, CDR2 YSYEKL. CDR3 size: 15 residues. With a constant-region primer, TCR beta cDNA was made from 400 to 550 ng of total RNA. For TCR beta, libraries were produced by three nested multiplex PCR rounds using slightly modified ARM-PCR. The two initial PCR rounds, around 11 cycles each, used TRBV1-TRBV30 forward and C-beta reverse primers. TCRdb redid the calling of the multiplex PCR reads with MiXCR, one entry per CDR3 protein. The sample contains over 75,000 distinct CDR3 sequences, about 73% of which appear only once. These data come from a study of tumor-infiltrating lymphocytes in primary liver carcinoma. Findings and limits, study-wide: Significantly larger top-250-clone fractions were found in tumors than in blood (p = 0.039).

It was from approximately 20-30 mg of unsorted bulk tissue that RNA and DNA were co-extracted. Subjects presented with primary liver carcinoma managed by surgical resection. This TCR came from a man between 40 and 49 years old with primary liver carcinoma and hepatitis B virus infection. Source material: tumor-adjacent normal liver tissue. This chain joins TRBV4-1 and TRBJ2-1; TRBD1 matches at 12 bases. CDR3 amino acids: CVSSPRDRGRTEQFF. As DNA, the CDR3 is TGCGTCAGCAGCCCCCGGGACAGGGGGCGAACTGAGCAGTTCTTC.